This T cell receptor beta chain was captured in a study of blood T cells in healthy people across ages. Findings of the study overall: Roughly linearly, TCR beta diversity per million T cells fell as age increased.

Points on this clonotype: Its antigen is currently unknown.

At least 6.5 million PBMCs were isolated per sample. It was with a sample-barcoded 5' primer and a J-beta primer mix that a second PCR of about 7 to 12 cycles was run. Each of the cDNA molecules was tagged by a template-switch adaptor with 12 random nucleotides. MiXCR, run by TCRdb on the 5' RACE reads, gives a single entry per CDR3 protein. The sample includes some 900,000 distinct CDR3 sequences, 29% of them seen just once. This CDR3 region has 11 residues. Trimming pared 5 bases from V and 11 bases from J, leaving 15 bases between. Germline CDR1 reads DFQATT; CDR2 reads SNEGSKA (reference sequence).

The TCR originated in a woman over 75 in good health. The sequenced sample was blood. V is TRBV20-1 and J is TRBJ2-5, with D uncertain. CDR3 protein: CSAPRVGEQYF. CDR3 bases: TGCAGTGCTCCCCGGGTCGGTGAGCAGTACTTC.